These 5 T cell receptor beta chains were all obtained from the same sample, sequenced in a study of T cell responses to AZD1222 COVID-19 vaccine. Some clones are missing from TCRdb's copy, which holds only in-frame ones; the method was immunoSEQ multiplex PCR. The repertoire holds about 140,000 clones, with 92% as singletons. The specimen comprised peripheral blood, sampled 28 days after the second AZD1222 dose. The source is an adult who received the AZD1222 COVID-19 vaccine.

The chain joins TRBV7-2 to TRBJ1-3; the D is unclear. Trimming cost V 2 bases and J 0 bases, with 5 bases left between them. The CDR3 consists of 14 residues. Germline CDR1 and CDR2: SGHTA and FQGNSA. The CDR3: CASSLLYSGNTIYF. Written as DNA, the CDR3 is TGTGCCAGCAGCTTATTATACTCTGGAAACACCATATATTTT.

V and J are TRBV19 and TRBJ1-6, with D perhaps matching TRBD1 (5 bases). The germline CDR1 and CDR2 sequences are LNHDA and SQIVND (reference sequence). The ends were cut back, 7 bases at V and 6 bases at J, with 13 bases in the middle. CDR3 length: 14 amino acids. CDR3 sequence: CASTPGTGNSPLHF. In DNA, the CDR3 is TGTGCCAGTACCCCCGGGACTGGTAATTCACCCCTCCACTTT.

J is TRBJ1-5 and V is TRBV27; D gene ambiguous. The CDR3 contains 14 residues. Per the germline V gene, CDR1 is MNHEY and CDR2 is SMNVEV (reference sequence). V lost 2 bases to trimming and J lost 9 bases, with 14 bases between them. As DNA, the CDR3 is TGTGCCAGCAGTTTAGGTCTGATAGGTGCGCCCCAGCATTTT. Protein: CASSLGLIGAPQHF.

This clone appeared once. This rearrangement joins TRBV4-3 to TRBJ1-2; D remains unclear. From germline, CDR1 is LGHNA and CDR2 YSLEER. The CDR3 is 14 residues long. The ends were cut back, 1 base at V and 3 bases at J, with 9 bases in the middle. The CDR3 DNA reads TGCGCCAGCAGCCAAGTTGCAGTCTACTATGGCTACACCTTC. The encoded protein is CASSQVAVYYGYTF.

A single count supports this clone. This chain connects TRBV11-2 to TRBJ2-7, with D tentatively TRBD2 (5 bases). CDR3 length: 14 amino acids. Per the germline V gene, CDR1 is SGHAT and CDR2 is FQNNGV. V dropped 5 bases and J dropped 2 bases, with 13 bases sitting between them. In nucleotides, the CDR3 is TGTGCCAGCAGCCCAGACTATCAAACCTACGAGCAGTACTTC. Its protein product is CASSPDYQTYEQYF.